This TCR beta chain was captured in a study of blood T cell repertoires in COVID-19. Background on the study: Material from acute and convalescent COVID-19 was sourced from the United States, Italy and Spain. T cells, B-cell-depleted T cells, or PBMCs supplied cDNA or gDNA.

Authors' analysis steps: Nucleated cell counts were estimated from reference gene primer amplification. Clones were sequenced by immunoSEQ multiplex PCR, and TCRdb holds only the in-frame ones, with some missing. D and trimming come from the DNA, and the V and J calls and clone size come from that table. This table has tens of thousands of clones, approximately 84% appearing once. V lost 6 bases and J lost 5, with 13 bases in between. CDR1 and CDR2 from the germline V gene are MDHEN and SYDVKM. The CDR3 spans 14 residues. The clonotype comes from a human donor in a cohort sampled during active COVID-19. What was sequenced was peripheral blood. The V call is TRBV28, the J call TRBJ1-4; tentative D call: TRBD1 (5 bases). CDR3: CASSPAGGNEKLFF. The CDR3 coding sequence is TGTGCCAGCAGCCCCGCCGGGGGGAATGAAAAACTGTTTTTT.